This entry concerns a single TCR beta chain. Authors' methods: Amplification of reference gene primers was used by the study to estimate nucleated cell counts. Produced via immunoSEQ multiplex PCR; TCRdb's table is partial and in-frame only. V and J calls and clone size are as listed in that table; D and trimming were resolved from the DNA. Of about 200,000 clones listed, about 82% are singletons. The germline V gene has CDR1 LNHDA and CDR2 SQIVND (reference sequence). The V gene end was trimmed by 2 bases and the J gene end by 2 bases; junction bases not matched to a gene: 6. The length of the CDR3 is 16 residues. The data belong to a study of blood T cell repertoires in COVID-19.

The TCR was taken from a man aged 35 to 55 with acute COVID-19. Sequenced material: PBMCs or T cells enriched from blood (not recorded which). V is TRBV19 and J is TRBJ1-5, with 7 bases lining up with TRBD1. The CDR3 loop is CASSIFDREGNQPQHF. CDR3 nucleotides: TGTGCCAGTAGTATATTCGACAGGGAGGGCAATCAGCCCCAGCATTTT.